This T cell receptor beta chain is drawn from a study of T cells after posttransplantation cyclophosphamide. General study points: TRB clonality was highly associated with recipient CMV seropositivity and reactivation.

A marrow graft followed busulfan-fludarabine conditioning, with cyclophosphamide on days +3 and +4. Concerning this clone: Its antigen is as yet unknown.

The repertoire was sequenced with immunoSEQ multiplex PCR; TCRdb's copy has only in-frame clones and lacks some. The table lists about 6,800 clones, roughly nine tenths of them singletons, with about 13% in the top ten. The input for sequencing was PBMCs, taken less than 1,500 days after allogeneic stem cell transplant with posttransplant cyclophosphamide. This TCR came from a female patient aged 50-60 years who received an allogeneic stem cell transplant from a related donor, was CMV-positive, and had no GVHD. T cells may partly derive from the graft donor.

The CDR3 spells CASSRPGQGPYEQYF. The CDR3 region has the DNA TGTGCCAGCTCACGCCCGGGACAGGGTCCCTACGAGCAGTACTTC. This sequence joins TRBV18 and TRBJ2-7, with 9 bases that match TRBD1. After removal of 4 bases from V and 2 bases from J, the junction contained 6 bases not matched to a gene. Looked up from germline, CDR1 is KGHSH and CDR2 is LQKENI. The CDR3 has 15 residues.